This T cell receptor (beta chain) was documented in a study of T cells after yellow fever vaccination (dated 2019 in TCRdb). Regarding the research as a whole: The SMART-Seq v4 Ultra Low Input RNA kit was used to prepare libraries from fractions with low cell numbers. Two healthy male donors, one aged 18 to 30 and one aged 30 to 40 years, made up the cohort. Bulk PBMC replicates and cell subsets were isolated from blood drawn at multiple timepoints before and after both primary and secondary immunization. To track T-cell clones before and after primary and booster YFV17D yellow fever vaccination, bulk TCR alpha and beta repertoires were sequenced longitudinally.

Sequencing instrument: Illumina NovaSeq 6000. TCR cDNA was made using 5'RACE template switching, a step that added a universal primer site and unique molecular identifiers. cDNA synthesis was primed from both the TCR alpha and TCR beta constant segments. Library amplification used two PCR steps, and the second PCR step added sample barcodes and sequencing adapters. Sequencing of libraries was performed on Illumina HiSeq 2500 (2x100 bp) or NovaSeq (2x150 bp). The authors' analysis ran thus. MIGEC handled demultiplexing of reads and collapsing into UMI consensus sequences, while MiXCR performed V(D)J alignment. Vaccine-responding clonotypes were defined with edgeR using replicate PBMC samples, requiring FDR below 0.01 and a log2 fold change above 5 up to day 15. Each bulk clonotype was labeled CD4 or CD8 based on which sequenced repertoire, CD4 or CD8, contained the clonotype at higher abundance. TCRdb reran the public reads through fastp at Q25 and MiXCR, keeping productive beta chains. Duplicate CDR3 protein sequences are folded into a single record with the most common DNA and genes. The V and J calls were determined by TCRdb, not by the authors. In this sample the table shows some 160,000 distinct CDR3 sequences, around 8.5% of which occur a single time. The top ten constitute about a third of the sample.

Beyond this particular receptor, the publication reports: A small fraction of clonotypes showed up in both the CD4 and CD8 compartments, probably as a result of convergent recombination. FACS-sorted repertoires could contain abundant contaminating clonotypes from the bulk population, so computational filtering was required. The secondary T-cell response was found to be weaker but faster than the primary response, with a peak reached on day 5 rather than on day 15. The study included only a couple of donors, which limits how far the findings can be generalized. After the booster, most clones that had expanded after primary vaccination were detected again (around 97% of CD4 and more than 80% of CD8), suggesting broad maintenance of memory.

After removal of 9 bases from V and 0 bases from J, the junction retains 13 bases not matched to a gene. The CDR3 covers 16 residues, taking in both the cysteine and the phenylalanine. The sequence is cut down to CDR3 DNA, 48 bases in frame from base 1. Taken from the germline V gene, the CDR1 and CDR2 loops are MNHNS and SASEGT. Worth noting for this clonotype: Which antigen it targets is not known. The record has no base qualities; no much larger clone is one base away.

This sample's treatment or condition label indicates: live attenuated yellow fever vaccine strain. A standard Ficoll-Paque protocol was used to isolate PBMCs from peripheral blood. Dynabeads CD4 and CD8 positive selection kits were used to isolate CD4 and CD8 T-cell fractions. TriZol was used to extract RNA from bulk PBMCs, from CD4 and CD8 fractions, and from dextramer-positive and dextramer-negative fractions. The chain links TRBV6-1 with TRBJ1-1; 7 of the junction bases match TRBD1. This material consisted of CD8+ T cells sorted from PBMCs, taken 45 days after the yellow fever booster vaccination. This TCR derives from a young man who received the YFV17D yellow fever vaccine. The bases are TGTGCCAGTATGAGGGACAGCGCGCTTATGAACACTGAAGCTTTCTTT. Its translation is CASMRDSALMNTEAFF.